The 8 T cell receptor beta chains below come from one sample, sequenced in a study of shared clonotypes between healthy human individuals. Profiling relied on immunoSEQ multiplex PCR, and the TCRdb table lists in-frame clones only, not all of them. The sample carries a few million clones, approximately 96% recorded once. The sample taken for sequencing was naive CD4+ T cells sorted from blood. Noted subset: CD45RA+ positively selected. Receptors were obtained from a young man in good health.

The chain recombines TRBV7-2 with TRBJ2-5; no clear D. V was pared by 1 base and J by 7 bases, with 10 bases between. This CDR3 contains 13 residues. Germline V gives CDR1 SGHTA, CDR2 FQGNSA. The CDR3 region has the DNA TGTGCCAGCAGCTTAGTCCCGGGCGGGACCCAGTACTTC. Translating gives CASSLVPGGTQYF.

The chain employs TRBV9 and TRBJ2-2; no definite D call. The V and J ends lost 3 bases and 8 bases respectively, with 17 bases between them. The CDR3 length is 15 residues. The V gene's germline CDR1 is SGDLS and CDR2 YYNGEE. For the CDR3, the DNA is TGTGCCAGCAGCGAAGCCCAAACGTGGTTTGGGGAGCTGTTTTTT. It specifies CASSEAQTWFGELFF.

This chain links TRBV10-2 with TRBJ1-2; maybe TRBD1 (5 bases). Germline V gene data show CDR1 as WSHSY and CDR2 as SAAADI. Trimming took off 8 bases at V and 2 bases at J, with 15 bases between the two ends. The CDR3 extends over 14 amino acids. CDR3 sequence: CASHSDRLNYGYTF. CDR3 in DNA: TGCGCCAGCCACTCCGACAGACTCAACTATGGCTACACCTTC.

This sequence joins TRBV27 and TRBJ1-4; 8 bases map to TRBD1. The germline CDR1 and CDR2 sequences are MNHEY and SMNVEV (reference sequence). Unmatched junction bases numbered 9, after V lost 5 bases and J lost 7 bases. This CDR3 spans 15 amino acids. The CDR3 loop reads CASSKRTGMSEKLFF. Written as DNA, the CDR3 is TGTGCCAGCAGTAAGCGGACAGGGATGAGTGAAAAACTGTTTTTT.

CDR3 nucleotides: TGCGCCAGCAGCCCCTTAGGACAGGGGACGGAGACCCAGTACTTC. This encodes CASSPLGQGTETQYF. The chain employs TRBV5-1 and TRBJ2-5, with TRBD1 matching over 9 bases. V lost 4 bases and J lost 5; bases outside the gene matches: 9. Germline V gene sequence: CDR1 SGHRS, CDR2 YFSETQ. The CDR3 consists of 15 residues.

The V gene is TRBV6-1, the J gene TRBJ1-5; D remains unclear. Germline V gene lookup returns CDR1 MNHNS and CDR2 SASEGT. Trimming cost V 4 bases and J 2 bases, with 15 bases left between them. The CDR3 has 16 residues. CDR3: CASSAYLTSGNQPQHF. Written as DNA, the CDR3 is TGTGCCAGCAGTGCCTACCTAACCAGTGGCAATCAGCCCCAGCATTTT.

Details on this clone: The same CDR3 also results from other DNA sequences found in this sample. This chain joins TRBV6-5 and TRBJ2-7; 7 bases are a match to TRBD1. J gave up 0 bases and V 6 bases, and 5 bases lay outside the gene matches. There are 14 residues in the CDR3. The germline V gene has CDR1 MNHEY and CDR2 SVGAGI. CDR3 nucleotides: TGTGCCAGCAGCCGGACAGGTACCTCCTACGAGCAGTACTTC. The encoded protein is CASSRTGTSYEQYF.

The chain recombines TRBV6-4 with TRBJ2-2; D gene unclear. V lost 3 bases, J lost 3 bases, and 8 bases lay in between. The CDR3 sequence is 14 residues long. Germline CDR1 MRHNA, CDR2 SNTAGT. CDR3 amino acids: CASSEQRHTGELFF. The CDR3, as DNA: TGTGCCAGCAGTGAACAGAGGCACACCGGGGAGCTGTTTTTT.